This T cell receptor (beta chain) comes out of a study of metastatic and nonmetastatic thyroid tumors. Ahead of thyroid surgery, no patient had received treatment of any kind. The CDR3 has 14 amino acids. With V trimmed by 2 bases and J by 6 bases, 3 bases remained unmatched. Germline V gene sequence: CDR1 MNHEY, CDR2 SMNVEV (reference sequence). This clone appeared a few times. TCRdb re-called the PCR reads through MiXCR. The sample consists of 12,000 or so clones, around 30% of them appearing once. The sample taken for sequencing was adjacent normal tissue. The rearrangement joins TRBV27 to TRBJ1-2; 10 bases are shared with TRBD1. This receptor was taken from a male donor with papillary thyroid cancer or a benign thyroid nodule (not recorded which). Some clones in this sample may be carry-over from other donors' samples. The CDR3 region has the DNA TGTGCCAGCAGTTTAGGACAGGGGGGTGATGGCTACACCTTC. Translated: CASSLGQGGDGYTF.